These 5 T cell receptor beta chains share one sample of origin, sequenced in a study of T cells in Graves' hyperthyroidism and ophthalmopathy (dated by TCRdb to between 2018 and 2021). The library was made by multiplex PCR. TCRdb names Illumina HiSeq 2000 as the instrument used. Amplification of TCR beta CDR3 regions was carried out from RNA transcripts. For the first round of RT-PCR on the TCR CDR3, the HTBI primer set was used together with the Qiagen OneStep RT-PCR kit. The raw public data were reprocessed by TCRdb itself: fastp quality trimming at Q25, MiXCR clonotype calling, in-frame beta chains only. Every entry covers one CDR3 protein and lists the most common genes and DNA from its rows. The sample table shows about 570,000 distinct CDR3 sequences, and less than 15% are seen once. Of the sample, roughly 14% falls within the top ten clones. Specimen: blood. These receptors all come from a woman in her thirties or forties with Graves' hyperthyroidism.

The chain carries TRBV12-3 or TRBV12-4 and TRBJ2-1, with 8 bases matching TRBD2. V shed 3 bases and J 8 bases; nucleotides not matched to a gene: 9. This CDR3 region has 15 residues. The CDR3 DNA sequence: TGTGCCAGCAGTTTGCGCGGATCCGGGGGGGATGAGCAGTTCTTC. Protein product: CASSLRGSGGDEQFF.

This clonotype showed up many times. CDR3 nucleotide sequence: TGTGCCAGCAGCTTAGGGCCAGGGTCGCTCACCGGGGAGCTGTTTTTT. Its translation: CASSLGPGSLTGELFF. The V and J genes are TRBV5-6 and TRBJ2-2; D might be TRBD1 (5 bases). V lost 2 bases and J 4 bases, leaving 15 bases between the germline ends. CDR1 SGHDT and CDR2 YYEEEE come from the germline V gene. This CDR3 has 16 residues.

This clonotype was seen many times. This chain joins TRBV3-1 and TRBJ2-5; D gene unclear. V was cut by 3 bases and J by 13 bases, with 21 bases left in between. The CDR3 is made up of 14 amino acids. CDR1 and CDR2 (germline): LGHDT, YNNKEL (reference sequence). CDR3 in DNA: TGTGCCAGCAGCCATGAAGGTGGGCCTGGCATCCCGTACTTC. Amino acids: CASSHEGGPGIPYF.

This clonotype was observed many times. The chain links TRBV28 to TRBJ1-5, with unresolved D. CDR3 length equals 13 residues. Between the trimmed V and J ends, which lost 2 bases and 0 bases, there was a span of 2 bases. CDR1 MDHEN and CDR2 SYDVKM come from the germline V gene. In DNA form, the CDR3 reads TGTGCCAGCAGTTTACGTAGCAATCAGCCCCAGCATTTT. This gives the protein CASSLRSNQPQHF. The whole variable domain, filled in from reference TRBV28 and TRBJ1-5, reads DVKVTQSSRYLVKRTGEKVFLECVQDMDHENMFWYRQDPGLGLRLIYFSYDVKMKEKGDIPEGYSVSREKKERFSLILESASTNQTSMYLCASSLRSNQPQHFGDGTRLSIL.

This clonotype showed up many times. This chain joins TRBV11-2 and TRBJ2-5; D is tentatively TRBD1 or TRBD2 (6 bases each). Trimming cost V 5 bases and J 4 bases, with 14 bases left between them. The germline gives CDR1 SGHAT, CDR2 FQNNGV. This CDR3 is built from 14 residues. The DNA for the CDR3 is TGTGCCAGCAGCCCCAGGGGCGGGGTAGAGACCCAGTACTTC. It is translated as CASSPRGGVETQYF.